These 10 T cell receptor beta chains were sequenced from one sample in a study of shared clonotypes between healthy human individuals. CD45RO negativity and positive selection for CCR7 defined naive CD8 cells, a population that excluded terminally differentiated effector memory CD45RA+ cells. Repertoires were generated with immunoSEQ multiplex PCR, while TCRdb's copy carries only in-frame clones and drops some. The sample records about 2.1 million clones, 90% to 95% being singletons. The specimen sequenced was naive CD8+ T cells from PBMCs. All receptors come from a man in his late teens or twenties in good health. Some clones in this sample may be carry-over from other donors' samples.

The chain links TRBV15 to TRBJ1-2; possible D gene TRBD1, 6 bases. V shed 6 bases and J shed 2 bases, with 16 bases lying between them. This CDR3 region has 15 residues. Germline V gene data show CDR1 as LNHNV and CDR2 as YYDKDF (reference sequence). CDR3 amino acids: CATSQERGANYGYTF. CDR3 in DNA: TGTGCCACCAGTCAAGAGCGGGGGGCGAACTATGGCTACACCTTC.

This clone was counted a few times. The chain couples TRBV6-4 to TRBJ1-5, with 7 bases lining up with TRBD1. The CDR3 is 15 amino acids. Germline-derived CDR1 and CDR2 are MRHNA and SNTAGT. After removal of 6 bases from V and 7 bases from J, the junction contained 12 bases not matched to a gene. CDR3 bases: TGTGCCAGCAGCGAGTTTAGGGGGCAGGACCAGCCCCAGCATTTT. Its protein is CASSEFRGQDQPQHF.

CDR3 sequence reads: CASSKPRDRGQHEQFF. The CDR3 DNA follows: TGTGCCAGCAGCAAACCCCGGGACAGGGGGCAGCATGAGCAGTTCTTC. The V call is TRBV2, the J call TRBJ2-1; 12 bases are a match to TRBD1. The trim removed 6 bases at V and 8 bases at J, leaving 11 bases unmatched. The CDR3 has 16 amino acids. CDR1 and CDR2 (germline): SNHLY, FYNNEI. Supplemented by reference TRBV2 and TRBJ2-1, the full variable domain reads EPEVTQTPSHQVTQMGQEVILRCVPISNHLYFYWYRQILGQKVEFLVSFYNNEISEKSEIFDDQFSVERPDGSNFTLKIRSTKLEDSAMYFCASSKPRDRGQHEQFFGPGTRLTVL.

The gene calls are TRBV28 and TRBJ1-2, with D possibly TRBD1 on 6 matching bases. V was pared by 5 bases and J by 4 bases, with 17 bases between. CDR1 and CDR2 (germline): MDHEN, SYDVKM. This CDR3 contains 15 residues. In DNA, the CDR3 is TGTGCCAGCAGTCCAAGACAGGTGGGGAGCTATGGCTACACCTTC. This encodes CASSPRQVGSYGYTF.

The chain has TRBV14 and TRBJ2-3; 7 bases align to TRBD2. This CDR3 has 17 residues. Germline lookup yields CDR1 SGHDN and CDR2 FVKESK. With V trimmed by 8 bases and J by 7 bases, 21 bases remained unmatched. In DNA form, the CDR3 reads TGTGCCAGCTCCGTCGGGTTGGGGGAGGGCCTTGCTCATACGCAGTATTTT. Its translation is CASSVGLGEGLAHTQYF. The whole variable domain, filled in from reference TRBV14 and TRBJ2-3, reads EAGVTQFPSHSVIEKGQTVTLRCDPISGHDNLYWYRRVMGKEIKFLLHFVKESKQDESGMPNNRFLAERTGGTYSTLKVQPAELEDSGVYFCASSVGLGEGLAHTQYFGPGTRLTVL.

The CDR3, as DNA: TGTGCCAGCGCCGACGTGGGGGGCCCTGAAGCTTTCTTT. This codes for CASADVGGPEAFF. This chain joins TRBV6-1 and TRBJ1-1; a weak D match, TRBD1 (6 bases). Germline V gene lookup returns CDR1 MNHNS and CDR2 SASEGT. V gave up 8 bases and J gave up 6 bases, with 16 bases separating them. The CDR3 consists of 13 residues.

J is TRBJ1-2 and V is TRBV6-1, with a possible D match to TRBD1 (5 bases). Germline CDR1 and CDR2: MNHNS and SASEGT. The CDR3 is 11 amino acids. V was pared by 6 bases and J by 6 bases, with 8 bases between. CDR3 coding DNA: TGTGCCAGCAGGGGGGGGAATGGCTACACCTTC. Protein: CASRGGNGYTF.

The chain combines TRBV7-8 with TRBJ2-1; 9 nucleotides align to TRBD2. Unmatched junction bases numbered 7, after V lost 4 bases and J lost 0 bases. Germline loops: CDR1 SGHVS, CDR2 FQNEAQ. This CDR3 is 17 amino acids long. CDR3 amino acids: CASSSLPSGTSYNEQFF. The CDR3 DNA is TGTGCCAGCAGCTCGCTCCCTAGCGGGACCTCCTACAATGAGCAGTTCTTC.

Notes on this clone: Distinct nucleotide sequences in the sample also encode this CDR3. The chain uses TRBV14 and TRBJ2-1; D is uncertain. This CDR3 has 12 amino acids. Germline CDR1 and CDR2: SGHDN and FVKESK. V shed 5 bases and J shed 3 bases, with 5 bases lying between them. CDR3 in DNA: TGTGCCAGCAGCTTGGGCTACAATGAGCAGTTCTTC. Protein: CASSLGYNEQFF.

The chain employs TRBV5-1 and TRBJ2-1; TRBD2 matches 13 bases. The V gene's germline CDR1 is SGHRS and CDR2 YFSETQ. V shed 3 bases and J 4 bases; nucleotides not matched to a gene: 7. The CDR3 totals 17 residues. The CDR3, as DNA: TGCGCCAGCAGCTCACTAGCGGGAGGGCCCTCGTACAATGAGCAGTTCTTC. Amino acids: CASSSLAGGPSYNEQFF. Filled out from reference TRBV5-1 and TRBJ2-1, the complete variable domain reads KAGVTQTPRYLIKTRGQQVTLSCSPISGHRSVSWYQQTPGQGLQFLFEYFSETQRNKGNFPGRFSGRQFSNSRSEMNVSTLELGDSALYLCASSSLAGGPSYNEQFFGPGTRLTVL.